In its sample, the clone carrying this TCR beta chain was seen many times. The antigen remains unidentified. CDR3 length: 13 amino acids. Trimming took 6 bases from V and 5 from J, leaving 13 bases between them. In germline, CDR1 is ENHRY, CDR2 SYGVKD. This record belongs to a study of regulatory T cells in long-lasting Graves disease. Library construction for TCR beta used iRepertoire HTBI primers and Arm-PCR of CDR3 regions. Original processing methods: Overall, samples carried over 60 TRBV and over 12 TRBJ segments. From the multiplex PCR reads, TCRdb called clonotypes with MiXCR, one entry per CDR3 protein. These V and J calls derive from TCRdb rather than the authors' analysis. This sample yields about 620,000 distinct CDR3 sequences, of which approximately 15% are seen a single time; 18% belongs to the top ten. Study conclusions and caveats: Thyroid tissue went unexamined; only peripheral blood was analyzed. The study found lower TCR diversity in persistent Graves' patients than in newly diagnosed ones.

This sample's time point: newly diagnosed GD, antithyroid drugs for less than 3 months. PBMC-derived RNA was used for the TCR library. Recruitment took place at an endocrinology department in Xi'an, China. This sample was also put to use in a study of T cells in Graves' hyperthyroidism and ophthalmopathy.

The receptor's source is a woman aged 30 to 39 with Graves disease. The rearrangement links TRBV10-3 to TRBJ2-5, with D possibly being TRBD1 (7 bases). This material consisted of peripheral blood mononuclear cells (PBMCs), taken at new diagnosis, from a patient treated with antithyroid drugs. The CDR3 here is CAISLQGGETQYF. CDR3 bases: TGTGCCATCAGCCTCCAGGGGGGCGAGACCCAGTACTTC.